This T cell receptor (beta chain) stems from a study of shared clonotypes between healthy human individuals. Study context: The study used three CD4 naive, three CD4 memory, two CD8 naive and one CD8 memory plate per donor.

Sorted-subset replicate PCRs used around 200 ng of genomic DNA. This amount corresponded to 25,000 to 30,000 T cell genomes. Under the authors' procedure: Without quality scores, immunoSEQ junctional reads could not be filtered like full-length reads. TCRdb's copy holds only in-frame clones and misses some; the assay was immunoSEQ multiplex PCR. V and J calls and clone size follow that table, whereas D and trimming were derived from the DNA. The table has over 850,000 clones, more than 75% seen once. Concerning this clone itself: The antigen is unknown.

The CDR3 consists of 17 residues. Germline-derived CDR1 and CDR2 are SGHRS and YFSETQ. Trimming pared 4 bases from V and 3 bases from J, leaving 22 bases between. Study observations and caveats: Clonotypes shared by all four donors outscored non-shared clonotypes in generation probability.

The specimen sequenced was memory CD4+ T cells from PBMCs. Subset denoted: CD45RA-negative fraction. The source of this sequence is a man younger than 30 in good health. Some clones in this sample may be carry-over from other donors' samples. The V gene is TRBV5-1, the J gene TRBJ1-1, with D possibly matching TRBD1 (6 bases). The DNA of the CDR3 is TGCGCCAGCAGCCTTTTGGCCTCGGGGGCTTCGGACACTGAAGCTTTCTTT. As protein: CASSLLASGASDTEAFF.